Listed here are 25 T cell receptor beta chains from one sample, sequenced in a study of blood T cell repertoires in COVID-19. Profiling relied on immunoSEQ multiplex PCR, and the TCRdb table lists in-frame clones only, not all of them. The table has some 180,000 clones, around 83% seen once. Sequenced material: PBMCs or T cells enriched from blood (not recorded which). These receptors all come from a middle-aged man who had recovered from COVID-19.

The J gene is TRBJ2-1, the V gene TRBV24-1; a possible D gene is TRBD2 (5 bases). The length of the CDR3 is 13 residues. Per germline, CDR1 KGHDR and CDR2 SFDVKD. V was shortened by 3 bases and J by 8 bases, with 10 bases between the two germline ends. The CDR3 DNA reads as TGTGCCACCAGTGATGGGCTAGCCCATGAGCAGTTCTTC. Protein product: CATSDGLAHEQFF.

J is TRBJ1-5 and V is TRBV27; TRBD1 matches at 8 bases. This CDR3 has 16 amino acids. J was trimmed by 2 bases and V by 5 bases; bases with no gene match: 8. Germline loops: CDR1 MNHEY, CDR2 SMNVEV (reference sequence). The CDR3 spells CASSLTGGGGNQPQHF. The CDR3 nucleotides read TGTGCCAGCAGTCTTACAGGGGGTGGGGGCAATCAGCCCCAGCATTTT.

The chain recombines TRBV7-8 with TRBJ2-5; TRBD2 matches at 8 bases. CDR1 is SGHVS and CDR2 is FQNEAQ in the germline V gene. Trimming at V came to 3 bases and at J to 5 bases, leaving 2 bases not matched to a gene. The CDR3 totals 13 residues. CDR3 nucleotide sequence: TGTGCCAGCAGCTTTTCGGGGGGGGAGACCCAGTACTTC. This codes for CASSFSGGETQYF.

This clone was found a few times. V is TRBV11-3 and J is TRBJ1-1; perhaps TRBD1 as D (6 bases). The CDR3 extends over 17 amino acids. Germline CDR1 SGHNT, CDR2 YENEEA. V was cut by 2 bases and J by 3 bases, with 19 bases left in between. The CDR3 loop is CASSLTILGGGDTEAFF. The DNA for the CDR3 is TGTGCCAGCAGCTTAACCATCCTAGGAGGGGGGGACACTGAAGCTTTCTTT.

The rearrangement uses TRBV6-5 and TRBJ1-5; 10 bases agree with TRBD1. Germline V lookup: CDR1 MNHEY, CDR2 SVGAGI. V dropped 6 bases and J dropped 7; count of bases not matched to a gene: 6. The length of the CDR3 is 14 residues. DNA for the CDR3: TGTGCCAGCAGCTTGGGACAGGGGAGACAGCCCCAGCATTTT. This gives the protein CASSLGQGRQPQHF.

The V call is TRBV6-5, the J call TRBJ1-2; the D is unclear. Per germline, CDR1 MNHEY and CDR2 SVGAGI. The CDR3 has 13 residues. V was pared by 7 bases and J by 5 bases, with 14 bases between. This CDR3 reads CASTAGGSYGYTF. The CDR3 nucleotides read TGTGCCAGCACAGCGGGCGGTTCTTATGGCTACACCTTC.

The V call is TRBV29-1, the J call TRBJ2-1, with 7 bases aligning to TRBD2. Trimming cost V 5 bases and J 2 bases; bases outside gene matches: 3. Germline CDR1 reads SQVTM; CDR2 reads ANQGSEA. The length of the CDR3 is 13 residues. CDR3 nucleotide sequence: TGCAGCGTTCTCGGGGGGACCTACAATGAGCAGTTCTTC. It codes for CSVLGGTYNEQFF.

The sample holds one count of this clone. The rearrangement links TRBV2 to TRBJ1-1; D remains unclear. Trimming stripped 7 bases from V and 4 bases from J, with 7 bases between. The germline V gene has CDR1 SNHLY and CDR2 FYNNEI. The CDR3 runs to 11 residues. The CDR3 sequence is CASNLVTEAFF. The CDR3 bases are TGTGCCAGCAACCTAGTCACTGAAGCTTTCTTT.

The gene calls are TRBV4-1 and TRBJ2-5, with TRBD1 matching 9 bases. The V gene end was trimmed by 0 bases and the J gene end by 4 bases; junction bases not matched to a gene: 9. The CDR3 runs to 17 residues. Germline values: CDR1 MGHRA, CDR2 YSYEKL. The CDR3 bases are TGCGCCAGCAGCCAAGATTATGAGGGACAGGGAGGAGAGACCCAGTACTTC. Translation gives CASSQDYEGQGGETQYF.

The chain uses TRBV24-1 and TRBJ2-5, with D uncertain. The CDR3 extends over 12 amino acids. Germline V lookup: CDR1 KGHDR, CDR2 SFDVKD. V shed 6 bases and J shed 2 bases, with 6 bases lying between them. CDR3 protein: CATSRSQETQYF. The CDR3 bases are TGTGCCACCAGTCGGAGTCAAGAGACCCAGTACTTC.

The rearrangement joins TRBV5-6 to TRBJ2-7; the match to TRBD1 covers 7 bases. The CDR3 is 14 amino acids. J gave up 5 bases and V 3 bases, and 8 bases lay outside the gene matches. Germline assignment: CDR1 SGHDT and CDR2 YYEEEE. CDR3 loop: CASSSQTGMDEQYF. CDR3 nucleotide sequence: TGTGCCAGCAGCTCCCAGACAGGGATGGACGAGCAGTACTTC.

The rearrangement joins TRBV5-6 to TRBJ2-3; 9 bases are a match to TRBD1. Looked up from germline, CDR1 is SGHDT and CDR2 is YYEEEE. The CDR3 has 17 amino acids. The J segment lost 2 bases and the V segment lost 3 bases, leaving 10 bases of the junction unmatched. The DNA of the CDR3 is TGTGCCAGCAGCTCGGTGAACCGGGACAGGGTCACAGATACGCAGTATTTT. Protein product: CASSSVNRDRVTDTQYF.

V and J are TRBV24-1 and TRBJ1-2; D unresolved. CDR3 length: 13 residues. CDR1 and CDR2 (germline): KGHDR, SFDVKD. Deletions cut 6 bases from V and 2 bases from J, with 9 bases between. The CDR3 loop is CATSPGRNYGYTF. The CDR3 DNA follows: TGTGCCACCAGTCCCGGGAGGAACTATGGCTACACCTTC.

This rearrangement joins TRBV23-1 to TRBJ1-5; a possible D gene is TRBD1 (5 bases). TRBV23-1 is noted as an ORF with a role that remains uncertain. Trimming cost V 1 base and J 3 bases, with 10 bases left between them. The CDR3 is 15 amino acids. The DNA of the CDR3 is TGCGCCAGCAGTCAATTGGCAGGGTCCAATCAGCCCCAGCATTTT. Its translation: CASSQLAGSNQPQHF.

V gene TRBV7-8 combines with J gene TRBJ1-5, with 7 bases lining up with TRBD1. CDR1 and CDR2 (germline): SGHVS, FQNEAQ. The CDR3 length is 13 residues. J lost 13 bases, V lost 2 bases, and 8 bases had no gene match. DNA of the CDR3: TGTGCCAGCAGCTTAACCCGCGACAGGGAGCAGCATTTT. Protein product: CASSLTRDREQHF.

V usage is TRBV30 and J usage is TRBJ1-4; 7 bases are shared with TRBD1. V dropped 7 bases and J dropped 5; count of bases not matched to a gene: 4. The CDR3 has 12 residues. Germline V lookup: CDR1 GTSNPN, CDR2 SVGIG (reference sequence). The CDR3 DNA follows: TGTGCCTCGGGACAGAAAAATGAAAAACTGTTTTTT. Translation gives CASGQKNEKLFF.

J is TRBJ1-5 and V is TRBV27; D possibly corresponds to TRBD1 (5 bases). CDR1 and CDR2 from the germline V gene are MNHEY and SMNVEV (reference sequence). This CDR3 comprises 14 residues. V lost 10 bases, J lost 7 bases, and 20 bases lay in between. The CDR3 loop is CAIQAGGFGQPQHF. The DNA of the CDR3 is TGTGCCATCCAAGCCGGGGGATTCGGGCAGCCCCAGCATTTT.

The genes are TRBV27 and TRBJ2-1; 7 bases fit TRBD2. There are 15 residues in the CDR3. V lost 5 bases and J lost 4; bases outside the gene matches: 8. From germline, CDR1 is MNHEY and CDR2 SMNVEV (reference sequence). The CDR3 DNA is TGTGCCAGCAGTCACCGGGACTATCCGTACAATGAGCAGTTCTTC. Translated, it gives CASSHRDYPYNEQFF.

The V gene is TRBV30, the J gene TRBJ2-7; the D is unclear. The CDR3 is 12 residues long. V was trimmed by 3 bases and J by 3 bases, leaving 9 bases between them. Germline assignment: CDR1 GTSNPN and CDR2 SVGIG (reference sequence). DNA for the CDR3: TGTGCCTGGAGGGAAAACAGCTACGAGCAGTACTTC. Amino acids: CAWRENSYEQYF.

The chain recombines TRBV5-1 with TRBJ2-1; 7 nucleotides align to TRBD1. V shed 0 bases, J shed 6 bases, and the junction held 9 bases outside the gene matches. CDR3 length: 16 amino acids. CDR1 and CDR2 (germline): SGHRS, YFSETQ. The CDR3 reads CASSLGPGQNTNEQFF. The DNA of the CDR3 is TGCGCCAGCAGCTTGGGGCCGGGACAGAATACCAATGAGCAGTTCTTC.

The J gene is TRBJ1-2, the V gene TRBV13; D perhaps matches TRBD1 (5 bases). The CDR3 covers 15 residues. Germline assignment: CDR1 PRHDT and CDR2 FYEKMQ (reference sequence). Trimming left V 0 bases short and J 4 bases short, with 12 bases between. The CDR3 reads CASSLGLGGVYGYTF. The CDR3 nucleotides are TGTGCCAGCAGCTTAGGCCTGGGGGGAGTCTATGGCTACACCTTC.

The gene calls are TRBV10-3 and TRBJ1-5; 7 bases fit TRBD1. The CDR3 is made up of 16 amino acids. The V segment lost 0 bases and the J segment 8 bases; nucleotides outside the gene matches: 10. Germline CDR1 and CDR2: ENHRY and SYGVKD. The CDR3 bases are TGTGCCATCAGTGAGTCGGGGGTGACAGGGATTGAGCCCCAGCATTTT. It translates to CAISESGVTGIEPQHF.

The CDR3 coding sequence is TGTGCCAGCAGCGCCGGCGGGATCGGGTACGAGCAGTACTTC. Its protein is CASSAGGIGYEQYF. V usage is TRBV9 and J usage is TRBJ2-7; tentative D call: TRBD2 (6 bases). The CDR3 runs 14 residues. Trimming removed 3 bases from V and 4 bases from J, with 14 bases in between. CDR1 and CDR2 (germline): SGDLS, YYNGEE. Combining the CDR3 with reference TRBV9 and TRBJ2-7 gives the whole variable domain DSGVTQTPKHLITATGQRVTLRCSPRSGDLSVYWYQQSLDQGLQFLIQYYNGEERAKGNILERFSAQQFPDLHSELNLSSLELGDSALYFCASSAGGIGYEQYFGPGTRLTVT.

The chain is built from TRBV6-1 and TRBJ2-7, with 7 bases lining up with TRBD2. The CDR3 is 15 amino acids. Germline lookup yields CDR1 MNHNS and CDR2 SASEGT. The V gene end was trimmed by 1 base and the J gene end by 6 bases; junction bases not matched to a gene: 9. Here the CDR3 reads CASSEVAGASGEQYF. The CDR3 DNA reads TGTGCCAGCAGTGAAGTTGCGGGAGCCTCGGGCGAGCAGTACTTC.

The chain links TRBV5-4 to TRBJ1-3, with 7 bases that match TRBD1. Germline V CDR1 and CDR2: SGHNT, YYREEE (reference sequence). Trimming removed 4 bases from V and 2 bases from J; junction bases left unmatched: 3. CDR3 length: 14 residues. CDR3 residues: CASSVGTAGNTIYF. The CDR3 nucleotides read TGTGCCAGCAGCGTCGGGACAGCTGGAAACACCATATATTTT.